This T cell receptor (beta chain) was sequenced in a study of blood T cell repertoires in COVID-19. Across the whole study: Whether acute or convalescent, the COVID-19 samples came from the United States, Italy and Spain.

Followed longitudinally, the Seattle patients had been enrolled during active infection. Per the original data handling: Counts of nucleated cells, estimated from reference gene primer amplification, were obtained. Repertoires were generated with immunoSEQ multiplex PCR, while TCRdb's copy carries only in-frame clones and drops some. The V and J calls and the clone size are those of that table, but D and trimming were determined from the DNA. The data contain approximately 59,000 clones, over 75% of them singletons. Trimming removed 3 bases at V and 6 bases at J, with 6 bases between. The CDR3 totals 12 residues. CDR1 and CDR2 from the germline V gene are ENHRY and SYGVKD.

The receptor's source is a man between 60 and 70 years old with COVID-19, enrolled during active disease. The rearrangement joins TRBV10-3 to TRBJ2-1; no clear D. Sequenced: peripheral blood. For the CDR3, the DNA is TGTGCCATCAGTGAAACCGGCAATGAGCAGTTCTTC. Amino acid sequence: CAISETGNEQFF.